The present entry profiles one TCR beta chain with its context. Sequencing was performed with immunoSEQ multiplex PCR; in TCRdb, only in-frame clones are kept and a portion is missing. The sample lists approximately 15,000 clones, roughly 84% occurring once. Trimming removed 4 bases from V and 3 bases from J, with 13 bases in between. Germline CDR1 and CDR2: SGHVS and FQNEAQ. CDR3 length: 14 residues. This sample was included in a study of CD4+ T cells in melanoma. This chain connects TRBV7-8 to TRBJ2-7, with a weak D call TRBD2 (6 bases). This TCR was sampled from a human donor with melanoma. Sequencing was carried out using cells from a culture (not recorded whether cultured in vitro). The CDR3 DNA reads as TGTGCCAGCAGCTCGCGGGAATTCTTCTACGAGCAGTACTTC. Amino acid sequence: CASSSREFFYEQYF. Full variable domain (missing parts from reference TRBV7-8 and TRBJ2-7): GAGVSQSPRYKVAKRGQDVALRCDPISGHVSLFWYQQALGQGPEFLTYFQNEAQLDKSGLPSDRFFAERPEGSVSTLKIQRTQQEDSAVYLCASSSREFFYEQYFGPGTRLTVT.